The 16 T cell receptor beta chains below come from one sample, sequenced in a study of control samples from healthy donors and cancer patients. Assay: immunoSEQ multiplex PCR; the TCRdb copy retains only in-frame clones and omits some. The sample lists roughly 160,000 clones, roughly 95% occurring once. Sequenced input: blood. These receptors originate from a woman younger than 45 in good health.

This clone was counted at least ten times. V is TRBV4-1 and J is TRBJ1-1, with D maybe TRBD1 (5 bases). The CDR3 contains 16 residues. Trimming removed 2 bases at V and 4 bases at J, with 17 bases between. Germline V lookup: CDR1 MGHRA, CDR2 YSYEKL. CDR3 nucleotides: TGCGCCAGCAGCCAAACATCGGGGCAGGTTGGCACTGAAGCTTTCTTT. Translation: CASSQTSGQVGTEAFF.

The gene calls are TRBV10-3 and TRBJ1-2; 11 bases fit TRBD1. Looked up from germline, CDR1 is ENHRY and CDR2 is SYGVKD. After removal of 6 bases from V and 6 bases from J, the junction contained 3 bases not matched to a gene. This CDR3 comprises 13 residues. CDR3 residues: CAIRDRGQDGYTF. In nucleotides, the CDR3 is TGTGCCATCAGGGACAGGGGGCAGGATGGCTACACCTTC.

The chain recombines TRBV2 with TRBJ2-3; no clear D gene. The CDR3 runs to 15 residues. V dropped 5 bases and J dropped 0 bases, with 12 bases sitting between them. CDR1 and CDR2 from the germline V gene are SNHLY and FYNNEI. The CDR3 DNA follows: TGTGCCAGCAGTCAATCGGGCGCCAGCACAGATACGCAGTATTTT. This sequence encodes CASSQSGASTDTQYF.

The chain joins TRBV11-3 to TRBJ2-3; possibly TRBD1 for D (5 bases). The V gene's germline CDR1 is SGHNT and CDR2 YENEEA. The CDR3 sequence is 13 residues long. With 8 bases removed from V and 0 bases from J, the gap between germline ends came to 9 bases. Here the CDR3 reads CASGDRSTDTQYF. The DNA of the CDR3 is TGTGCCAGCGGCGACAGAAGCACAGATACGCAGTATTTT.

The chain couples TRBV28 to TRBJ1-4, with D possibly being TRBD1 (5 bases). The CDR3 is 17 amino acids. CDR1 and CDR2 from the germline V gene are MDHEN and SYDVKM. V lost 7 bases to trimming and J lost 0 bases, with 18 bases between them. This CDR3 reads CASNQQGLETTNEKLFF. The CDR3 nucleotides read TGTGCCAGCAATCAGCAGGGCCTAGAGACAACTAATGAAAAACTGTTTTTT.

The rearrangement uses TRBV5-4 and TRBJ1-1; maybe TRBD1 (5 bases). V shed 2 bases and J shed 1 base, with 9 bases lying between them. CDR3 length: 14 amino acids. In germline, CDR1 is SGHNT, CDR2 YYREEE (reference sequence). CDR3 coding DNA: TGTGCCAGCAGCTTCTCAGGGCCGAACACTGAAGCTTTCTTT. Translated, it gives CASSFSGPNTEAFF.

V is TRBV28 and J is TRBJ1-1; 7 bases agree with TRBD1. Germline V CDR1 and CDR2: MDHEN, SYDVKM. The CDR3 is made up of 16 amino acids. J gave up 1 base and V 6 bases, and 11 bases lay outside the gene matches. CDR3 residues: CASRTGAIHQNTEAFF. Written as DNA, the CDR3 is TGTGCCAGCAGAACAGGGGCGATACACCAGAACACTGAAGCTTTCTTT.

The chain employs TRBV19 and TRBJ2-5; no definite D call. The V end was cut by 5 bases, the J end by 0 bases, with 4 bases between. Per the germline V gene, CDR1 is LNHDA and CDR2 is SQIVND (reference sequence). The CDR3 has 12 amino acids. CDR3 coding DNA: TGTGCCAGTAGTCCGAACCAAGAGACCCAGTACTTC. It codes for CASSPNQETQYF.

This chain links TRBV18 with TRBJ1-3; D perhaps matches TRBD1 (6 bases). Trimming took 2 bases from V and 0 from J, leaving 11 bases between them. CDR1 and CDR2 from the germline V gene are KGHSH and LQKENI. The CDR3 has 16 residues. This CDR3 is CASSPSGVSSGNTIYF. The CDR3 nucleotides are TGTGCCAGCTCACCATCAGGGGTCTCCTCTGGAAACACCATATATTTT.

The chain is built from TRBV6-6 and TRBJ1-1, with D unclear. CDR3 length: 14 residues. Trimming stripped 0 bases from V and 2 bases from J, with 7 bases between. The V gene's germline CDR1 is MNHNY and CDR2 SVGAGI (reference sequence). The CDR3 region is CASSYSGANTEAFF. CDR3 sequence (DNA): TGTGCCAGCAGTTACTCGGGAGCTAACACTGAAGCTTTCTTT.

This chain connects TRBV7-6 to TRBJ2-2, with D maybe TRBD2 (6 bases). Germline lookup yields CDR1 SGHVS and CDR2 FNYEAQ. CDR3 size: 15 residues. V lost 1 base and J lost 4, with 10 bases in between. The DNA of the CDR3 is TGTGCCAGCAGCTTAGTTGTCGGGGGCACCGGGGAGCTGTTTTTT. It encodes CASSLVVGGTGELFF.

The CDR3 sequence: CASSQGASGGRETQYF. For the CDR3, the DNA is TGTGCCAGCAGCCAAGGAGCTTCGGGGGGGCGGGAGACCCAGTACTTC. The V gene is TRBV3-1 (or the pseudogene TRBV3-2), the J gene TRBJ2-5, with TRBD2 identical over 8 bases. The junction had 9 bases not matched to a gene; V was cut back by 1 base and J by 5 bases. Looked up from germline, CDR1 is LGHDT and CDR2 is YNNKEL (reference sequence). The CDR3 has 16 residues.

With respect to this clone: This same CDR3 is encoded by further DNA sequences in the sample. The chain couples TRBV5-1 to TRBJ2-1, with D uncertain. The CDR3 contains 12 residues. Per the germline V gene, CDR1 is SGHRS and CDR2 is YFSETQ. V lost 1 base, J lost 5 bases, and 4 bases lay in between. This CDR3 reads CASSLTNNEQFF. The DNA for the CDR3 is TGCGCCAGCAGCTTGACGAACAATGAGCAGTTCTTC.

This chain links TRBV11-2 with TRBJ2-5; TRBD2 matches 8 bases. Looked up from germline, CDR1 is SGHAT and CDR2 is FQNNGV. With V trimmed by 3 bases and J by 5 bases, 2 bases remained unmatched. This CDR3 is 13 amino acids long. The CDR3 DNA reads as TGTGCCAGCAGCTTCAGCGGGGGTGAGACCCAGTACTTC. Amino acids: CASSFSGGETQYF.

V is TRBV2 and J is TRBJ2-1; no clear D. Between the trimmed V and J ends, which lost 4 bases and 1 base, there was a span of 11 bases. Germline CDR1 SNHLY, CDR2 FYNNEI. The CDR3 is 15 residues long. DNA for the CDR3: TGTGCCAGCAGTGGTGAAGAAAGTTCCTACAATGAGCAGTTCTTC. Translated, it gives CASSGEESSYNEQFF. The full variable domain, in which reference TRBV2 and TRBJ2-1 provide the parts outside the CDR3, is EPEVTQTPSHQVTQMGQEVILRCVPISNHLYFYWYRQILGQKVEFLVSFYNNEISEKSEIFDDQFSVERPDGSNFTLKIRSTKLEDSAMYFCASSGEESSYNEQFFGPGTRLTVL.

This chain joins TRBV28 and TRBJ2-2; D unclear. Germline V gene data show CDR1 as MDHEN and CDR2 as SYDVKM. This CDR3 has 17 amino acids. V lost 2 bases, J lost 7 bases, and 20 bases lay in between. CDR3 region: CASSLRSSTPLHGELFF. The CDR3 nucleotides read TGTGCCAGCAGTTTAAGGTCTTCGACCCCATTGCACGGGGAGCTGTTTTTT.